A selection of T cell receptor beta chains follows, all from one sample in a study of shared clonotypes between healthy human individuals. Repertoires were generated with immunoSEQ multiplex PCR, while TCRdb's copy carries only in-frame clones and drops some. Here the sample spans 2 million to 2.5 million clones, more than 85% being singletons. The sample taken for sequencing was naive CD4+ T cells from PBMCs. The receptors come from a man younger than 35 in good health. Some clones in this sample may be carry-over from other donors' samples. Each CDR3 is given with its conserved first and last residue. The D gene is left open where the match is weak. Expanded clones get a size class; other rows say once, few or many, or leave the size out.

cdr3_aa: CASSRTSPQSNTQYF; cdr3_nt: TGCGCCAGCTCCCGAACTAGCCCGCAAAGTAATACGCAGTATTTT; v_call: TRBV5-1; d_call: .; clone_size: .; j_call: TRBJ2-3; cdr3_length: 15
cdr3_aa: CASSKVRSSGRTNPYEQYF; cdr3_nt: TGTGCCAGCAGCAAAGTGAGATCTAGCGGGAGGACTAACCCCTACGAGCAGTACTTC; v_call: TRBV21-1; d_call: .; clone_size: .; j_call: TRBJ2-7; cdr3_length: 19
cdr3_aa: CASSLEGLGNTIYF; cdr3_nt: TGTGCCAGCAGTTTAGAGGGGCTTGGAAACACCATATATTTT; v_call: TRBV28; d_call: .; clone_size: .; j_call: TRBJ1-3; cdr3_length: 14
cdr3_aa: CSFETGSRTSVPYNEQFF; cdr3_nt: TGCAGCTTCGAGACAGGGTCGAGGACTAGCGTCCCCTACAATGAGCAGTTCTTC; v_call: TRBV29-1; d_call: TRBD2; clone_size: .; j_call: TRBJ2-1; cdr3_length: 18
cdr3_aa: CASSLKTRRGYTF; cdr3_nt: TGTGCCAGCAGCTTGAAGACCCGGCGGGGCTACACCTTC; v_call: TRBV5-6; d_call: .; clone_size: .; j_call: TRBJ1-2; cdr3_length: 13
cdr3_aa: CATSRDRLAYEQYF; cdr3_nt: TGTGCCACCAGCAGAGATCGGCTAGCGTACGAGCAGTACTTC; v_call: TRBV15; d_call: .; clone_size: .; j_call: TRBJ2-7; cdr3_length: 14
cdr3_aa: CASRLTGTGGGYTF; cdr3_nt: TGTGCCAGCAGACTCACGGGGACAGGGGGAGGCTACACCTTC; v_call: TRBV6-5; d_call: TRBD1; clone_size: .; j_call: TRBJ1-2; cdr3_length: 14
cdr3_aa: CASSAGVQPQHF; cdr3_nt: TGTGCCAGCAGCGCAGGGGTTCAGCCCCAGCATTTT; v_call: TRBV9; d_call: .; clone_size: once; j_call: TRBJ1-5; cdr3_length: 12
cdr3_aa: CASSFRVVTDTQYF; cdr3_nt: TGTGCCAGCAGTTTCCGGGTGGTGACAGATACGCAGTATTTT; v_call: TRBV28; d_call: .; clone_size: .; j_call: TRBJ2-3; cdr3_length: 14
cdr3_aa: CASSSRSGTGDEKLFF; cdr3_nt: TGTGCCAGCAGCTCACGTTCCGGGACAGGGGATGAAAAACTGTTTTTT; v_call: TRBV7-2; d_call: TRBD1; clone_size: .; j_call: TRBJ1-4; cdr3_length: 16
cdr3_aa: CASSGGWETQYF; cdr3_nt: TGTGCCAGCAGTGGAGGGTGGGAGACCCAGTACTTC; v_call: TRBV2; d_call: .; clone_size: .; j_call: TRBJ2-5; cdr3_length: 12
cdr3_aa: CASRLSDRNTEAFF; cdr3_nt: TGTGCCAGCAGGCTATCGGACAGGAACACTGAAGCTTTCTTT; v_call: TRBV28; d_call: .; clone_size: .; j_call: TRBJ1-1; cdr3_length: 14
cdr3_aa: CASSLKTGGTRAGELFF; cdr3_nt: TGTGCCAGCAGCTTAAAGACAGGGGGCACGCGGGCCGGGGAGCTGTTTTTT; v_call: TRBV7-9; d_call: TRBD1; clone_size: .; j_call: TRBJ2-2; cdr3_length: 17
cdr3_aa: CASRGGLNQPQHF; cdr3_nt: TGTGCCAGCAGAGGGGGATTAAATCAGCCCCAGCATTTT; v_call: TRBV2; d_call: .; clone_size: .; j_call: TRBJ1-5; cdr3_length: 13
cdr3_aa: CASSRGTANYEQYF; cdr3_nt: TGTGCCAGCTCACGAGGGACAGCTAACTACGAGCAGTACTTC; v_call: TRBV18; d_call: TRBD1; clone_size: .; j_call: TRBJ2-7; cdr3_length: 14
cdr3_aa: CASSSLPGDRDLNIQYF; cdr3_nt: TGTGCCAGCAGCTCCTTACCGGGGGACAGAGACCTAAACATTCAGTACTTC; v_call: TRBV11-2; d_call: .; clone_size: .; j_call: TRBJ2-4; cdr3_length: 17
cdr3_aa: CASTRVVPIQYEQYF; cdr3_nt: TGTGCCAGCACTCGGGTGGTTCCAATACAATACGAGCAGTACTTC; v_call: TRBV28; d_call: .; clone_size: .; j_call: TRBJ2-7; cdr3_length: 15
cdr3_aa: CASSERGQPNEKLFF; cdr3_nt: TGTGCCAGCAGTGAAAGGGGACAGCCGAATGAAAAACTGTTTTTT; v_call: TRBV2; d_call: TRBD1; clone_size: .; j_call: TRBJ1-4; cdr3_length: 15
cdr3_aa: CASSGDWGNQPQHF; cdr3_nt: TGTGCCAGCTCCGGGGATTGGGGCAATCAGCCCCAGCATTTT; v_call: TRBV2; d_call: .; clone_size: few; j_call: TRBJ1-5; cdr3_length: 14
cdr3_aa: CSARVKDTQYF; cdr3_nt: TGCAGTGCTAGAGTCAAAGATACGCAGTATTTT; v_call: TRBV20-1; d_call: .; clone_size: .; j_call: TRBJ2-3; cdr3_length: 11
cdr3_aa: CASEQGRYSNQPQHF; cdr3_nt: TGTGCCAGTGAACAGGGGAGGTATAGCAATCAGCCCCAGCATTTT; v_call: TRBV27; d_call: TRBD1; clone_size: .; j_call: TRBJ1-5; cdr3_length: 15
cdr3_aa: CAWGPDTEAFF; cdr3_nt: TGTGCCTGGGGACCGGACACTGAAGCTTTCTTT; v_call: TRBV30; d_call: .; clone_size: .; j_call: TRBJ1-1; cdr3_length: 11
cdr3_aa: CSATYQGVAKEQYF; cdr3_nt: TGCAGCGCCACATATCAGGGGGTTGCGAAGGAGCAGTACTTC; v_call: TRBV29-1; d_call: TRBD1; clone_size: .; j_call: TRBJ2-7; cdr3_length: 14
cdr3_aa: CASSLAGTENYGYTF; cdr3_nt: TGTGCCAGCAGCTTAGCAGGGACGGAAAACTATGGCTACACCTTC; v_call: TRBV7-9; d_call: .; clone_size: .; j_call: TRBJ1-2; cdr3_length: 15
cdr3_aa: CAISELGGRRSGANVLTF; cdr3_nt: TGTGCCATCAGTGAGTTGGGGGGGCGGAGGTCTGGGGCCAACGTCCTGACTTTC; v_call: TRBV10-3; d_call: .; clone_size: .; j_call: TRBJ2-6; cdr3_length: 18
cdr3_aa: CASPEGEGPSYEQYF; cdr3_nt: TGTGCCAGCCCTGAGGGGGAAGGCCCCTCCTACGAGCAGTACTTC; v_call: TRBV7-9; d_call: .; clone_size: .; j_call: TRBJ2-7; cdr3_length: 15
cdr3_aa: CASSEQGAWNQPQHF; cdr3_nt: TGCGCCAGCAGCGAACAGGGGGCGTGGAATCAGCCCCAGCATTTT; v_call: TRBV5-1; d_call: TRBD1; clone_size: .; j_call: TRBJ1-5; cdr3_length: 15
cdr3_aa: CASSLGLAGDTGELFF; cdr3_nt: TGTGCCAGCAGCTTAGGACTAGCGGGAGACACCGGGGAGCTGTTTTTT; v_call: TRBV7-2; d_call: TRBD2; clone_size: .; j_call: TRBJ2-2; cdr3_length: 16
cdr3_aa: CASSASGTHYEQYF; cdr3_nt: TGTGCCAGCAGCGCCTCCGGGACCCACTACGAGCAGTACTTC; v_call: TRBV7-2; d_call: .; clone_size: .; j_call: TRBJ2-7; cdr3_length: 14
cdr3_aa: CASRLDRALSYEQYF; cdr3_nt: TGCGCCAGCAGATTAGACAGGGCTCTTTCCTACGAGCAGTACTTC; v_call: TRBV5-1; d_call: TRBD1; clone_size: .; j_call: TRBJ2-7; cdr3_length: 15
cdr3_aa: CATSIRAMNTEAFF; cdr3_nt: TGTGCCACCAGCATCCGGGCTATGAACACTGAAGCTTTCTTT; v_call: TRBV15; d_call: .; clone_size: .; j_call: TRBJ1-1; cdr3_length: 14
cdr3_aa: CASSLATRDHYGYTF; cdr3_nt: TGCGCCAGCAGCTTGGCCACTCGGGATCACTATGGCTACACCTTC; v_call: TRBV5-1; d_call: .; clone_size: once; j_call: TRBJ1-2; cdr3_length: 15
cdr3_aa: CASSPAGTAAYNEQFF; cdr3_nt: TGTGCCAGCAGTCCCGCTGGGACAGCTGCCTACAATGAGCAGTTCTTC; v_call: TRBV28; d_call: TRBD1; clone_size: .; j_call: TRBJ2-1; cdr3_length: 16
cdr3_aa: CASSLGGWGNFYEQYF; cdr3_nt: TGCGCCAGCAGCTTGGGTGGTTGGGGAAATTTCTACGAGCAGTACTTC; v_call: TRBV5-1; d_call: .; clone_size: .; j_call: TRBJ2-7; cdr3_length: 16
cdr3_aa: CASSLAGGGNIQYF; cdr3_nt: TGTGCCAGCAGCTTGGCCGGAGGAGGGAACATTCAGTACTTC; v_call: TRBV5-4; d_call: .; clone_size: .; j_call: TRBJ2-4; cdr3_length: 14
cdr3_aa: CASSYAGTGDYEQYF; cdr3_nt: TGTGCCAGCAGTTACGCCGGGACGGGGGATTACGAGCAGTACTTC; v_call: TRBV6-5; d_call: .; clone_size: .; j_call: TRBJ2-7; cdr3_length: 15
cdr3_aa: CASSLGEGGYTF; cdr3_nt: TGTGCCAGCAGTTTGGGGGAAGGCGGCTACACCTTC; v_call: TRBV7-2; d_call: .; clone_size: .; j_call: TRBJ1-2; cdr3_length: 12
cdr3_aa: CASSFDRASSGNTIYF; cdr3_nt: TGTGCCAGCAGTTTTGACAGGGCCTCCTCTGGAAACACCATATATTTT; v_call: TRBV2; d_call: TRBD1; clone_size: once; j_call: TRBJ1-3; cdr3_length: 16
cdr3_aa: CASKTVDRGDETQYF; cdr3_nt: TGTGCCAGCAAGACCGTGGACAGGGGTGACGAGACCCAGTACTTC; v_call: TRBV6-5; d_call: TRBD1; clone_size: .; j_call: TRBJ2-5; cdr3_length: 15
cdr3_aa: CASSLADRNIVFF; cdr3_nt: TGTGCCAGCAGTTTGGCAGACAGAAATATTGTGTTTTTT; v_call: TRBV28; d_call: .; clone_size: .; j_call: TRBJ1-4; cdr3_length: 13
cdr3_aa: CASSLGNPLDEQFF; cdr3_nt: TGCGCCAGCAGCTTGGGGAACCCCCTCGATGAGCAGTTCTTC; v_call: TRBV5-1; d_call: .; clone_size: .; j_call: TRBJ2-1; cdr3_length: 14
cdr3_aa: CASSLTGHGGKLFF; cdr3_nt: TGTGCCAGCAGTTTAACAGGTCACGGGGGAAAACTGTTTTTT; v_call: TRBV28; d_call: .; clone_size: once; j_call: TRBJ1-4; cdr3_length: 14
cdr3_aa: CASSLSPGTSGRNEQFF; cdr3_nt: TGCGCCAGCAGCTTAAGCCCGGGGACTAGCGGGAGAAATGAGCAGTTCTTC; v_call: TRBV5-1; d_call: TRBD2; clone_size: .; j_call: TRBJ2-1; cdr3_length: 17